This T cell receptor (beta chain) appears in the sequencing data of a study of regulatory T cells in long-lasting Graves disease. Construction of TCR beta libraries relied on iRepertoire HTBI primers and on Arm-PCR targeting CDR3 regions. TCRdb redid the calling of the multiplex PCR reads with MiXCR, one entry per CDR3 protein. This table holds approximately 470,000 distinct CDR3 sequences, 15% to 20% found once. In this sample, this clonotype turned up many times. The junction had 5 bases not matched to a gene; V was cut back by 5 bases and J by 8 bases. CDR3 length equals 12 residues. The germline CDR1 and CDR2 sequences are MNHNS and SASEGT. Time point denoted: newly diagnosed GD, antithyroid drugs for less than 3 months. The TCR library was prepared using RNA isolated from PBMCs. Another study also made use of these data, one on T cells in Graves' hyperthyroidism and ophthalmopathy.

Source: peripheral blood mononuclear cells (PBMCs), taken at new diagnosis, from a patient treated with antithyroid drugs. The receptor was derived from a man aged 35-49 years with Graves disease. The gene calls are TRBV6-1 and TRBJ1-1; 7 bases are a match to TRBD1. CDR3 in DNA: TGTGCCAGCAGTCGACAGGGCGGCGAAGCTTTCTTT. Protein product: CASSRQGGEAFF.